The 15 T cell receptor beta chains presented below share a single source sample, sequenced in a study of blood T cells in healthy people across ages. A sample-barcoded 5' primer and a J-beta primer mix were used in a second PCR of roughly 6 to 11 cycles. TCRdb re-analysed the 5' RACE reads in MiXCR, keeping a single row per CDR3 protein. The sample consists of 580,000 or so distinct CDR3 sequences, less than 60% of them appearing once. The sequencing input was blood. The receptors originated from an elderly man in good health.

The chain has TRBV20-1 and TRBJ2-7; D is uncertain. CDR3 size: 12 residues. Trimming shortened V by 4 bases and J by 0 bases, and 7 bases separated the two germline ends. Germline V gene sequence: CDR1 DFQATT, CDR2 SNEGSKA (reference sequence). The CDR3 loop is CSATSNSYEQYF. The CDR3 DNA is TGCAGTGCTACGTCGAACTCCTACGAGCAGTACTTC.

This clonotype has a handful of counts. The chain joins TRBV7-9 to TRBJ2-1, with 11 bases fitting TRBD2. J gave up 3 bases and V 5 bases, and 3 bases lay outside the gene matches. The germline CDR1 and CDR2 sequences are SEHNR and FQNEAQ (reference sequence). The CDR3 consists of 15 residues. The CDR3, as DNA: TGTGCCAGCAGCATAACTAGCGGGGGCTACAATGAGCAGTTCTTC. Protein product: CASSITSGGYNEQFF.

The rearrangement links TRBV30 to TRBJ2-7, with TRBD2 matching over 10 bases. CDR3 length: 13 amino acids. Trimming at V came to 1 base and at J to 7 bases, leaving 4 bases not matched to a gene. Germline V gives CDR1 GTSNPN, CDR2 SVGIG (reference sequence). The CDR3 sequence: CAWSASGGWEQYF. CDR3 coding DNA: TGTGCCTGGAGTGCTAGCGGGGGCTGGGAGCAGTACTTC.

The V call is TRBV9, the J call TRBJ2-2; 8 bases map to TRBD1. Germline CDR1 SGDLS, CDR2 YYNGEE. CDR3 size: 16 residues. The J segment lost 6 bases and the V segment lost 0 bases, leaving 7 bases of the junction unmatched. DNA for the CDR3: TGTGCCAGCAGCGTAGTAGGACAGGGTCACGCCGGGGAGCTGTTTTTT. It codes for CASSVVGQGHAGELFF.

V and J are TRBV27 and TRBJ2-1, with TRBD1 matching over 9 bases. The germline gives CDR1 MNHEY, CDR2 SMNVEV (reference sequence). The CDR3 sequence is 16 residues long. V shed 3 bases and J 7 bases; nucleotides not matched to a gene: 10. CDR3 residues: CASSFRGTGTANEQFF. In nucleotides, the CDR3 is TGTGCCAGCAGTTTCAGAGGGACAGGGACAGCTAATGAGCAGTTCTTC.

This chain joins TRBV7-3 and TRBJ2-3; D ambiguous. Germline-derived CDR1 and CDR2 are SGHTA and FQGTGA. V was trimmed by 0 bases and J by 5 bases, leaving 9 bases between them. This CDR3 is built from 14 residues. The CDR3 coding sequence is TGTGCCAGCAGCTTAACCCCCGGGCTAGATACGCAGTATTTT. As protein: CASSLTPGLDTQYF.

Written as DNA, the CDR3 is TGCGCCAGCAGCCAAGAGCCTAGCGGGGGCTACAATGAGCAGTTCTTC. Translated, it gives CASSQEPSGGYNEQFF. The rearrangement links TRBV4-1 to TRBJ2-1, with 10 positions matching TRBD2. Germline V lookup: CDR1 MGHRA, CDR2 YSYEKL. The CDR3 has 16 amino acids. Germline trimming cut 0 bases from V and 3 bases from J; bases unmatched to any gene: 2.

This clonotype has a handful of counts. This chain links TRBV10-3 with TRBJ2-1; 9 bases match TRBD2. The V segment lost 0 bases and the J segment 5 bases; nucleotides outside the gene matches: 2. The CDR3 totals 15 residues. Looked up from germline, CDR1 is ENHRY and CDR2 is SYGVKD. The CDR3 DNA sequence: TGTGCCATCAGTGAGTCTGGCGGGAGGGACAATGAGCAGTTCTTC. It specifies CAISESGGRDNEQFF.

The chain combines TRBV6-1 with TRBJ1-6, with D hard to call. The CDR3 has 15 amino acids. Germline V gene lookup returns CDR1 MNHNS and CDR2 SASEGT. Trimming stripped 1 base from V and 5 bases from J, with 9 bases between. The CDR3 sequence: CASSEVELNNSPLHF. CDR3 nucleotides: TGTGCCAGCAGTGAAGTCGAGTTGAATAATTCACCCCTCCACTTT.

The chain uses TRBV6-2 or TRBV6-3 and TRBJ2-1; 8 bases match TRBD1. There are 14 residues in the CDR3. Germline-derived CDR1 and CDR2 are MNHEY and SVGEGT. V lost 3 bases and J lost 3; bases outside the gene matches: 1. The CDR3 spells CASSYDRGYNEQFF. The CDR3 coding sequence is TGTGCCAGCAGTTATGACAGGGGCTACAATGAGCAGTTCTTC.

DNA of the CDR3: TGCAGCGTTGGGACAGGTGCGGGAGAAGCTTTCTTT. It codes for CSVGTGAGEAFF. The rearrangement uses TRBV29-1 and TRBJ1-1; 7 bases match TRBD1. The CDR3 consists of 12 residues. Germline lookup yields CDR1 SQVTM and CDR2 ANQGSEA. The ends lost 4 bases at V and 8 bases at J; junction bases unmatched: 7.

The chain employs TRBV19 and TRBJ2-5; the match to TRBD2 covers 9 bases. This CDR3 is built from 15 residues. The ends lost 5 bases at V and 1 base at J; junction bases unmatched: 5. The germline V gene encodes CDR1 LNHDA and CDR2 SQIVND (reference sequence). CDR3 loop: CASSPTSGSQETQYF. The CDR3 nucleotides are TGTGCCAGTAGTCCCACTAGCGGGTCCCAAGAGACCCAGTACTTC.

CDR3 sequence reads: CSVEPLAGGVDEQFF. CDR3 DNA: TGCAGCGTTGAACCACTAGCGGGAGGAGTGGATGAGCAGTTCTTC. V usage is TRBV29-1 and J usage is TRBJ2-1, with 12 bases fitting TRBD2. Losses at the gene ends were 2 bases for V and 8 bases for J; bases not matched to a gene: 7. The CDR3 has 15 residues. CDR1 SQVTM and CDR2 ANQGSEA come from the germline V gene.

The CDR3, as DNA: TGCGCCAGCAGCCACAGCAGTCCAGATACGCAGTATTTT. It translates to CASSHSSPDTQYF. The rearrangement links TRBV5-1 to TRBJ2-3; D is undetermined. This CDR3 is built from 13 residues. CDR1 is SGHRS, CDR2 YFSETQ, per germline. V gave up 4 bases and J gave up 4 bases, with 10 bases separating them.

This clonotype has a handful of counts. The rearrangement links TRBV5-1 to TRBJ2-1; 7 bases map to TRBD2. This CDR3 is built from 18 residues. Germline assignment: CDR1 SGHRS and CDR2 YFSETQ. V shed 0 bases, J shed 15 bases, and the junction held 24 bases outside the gene matches. The CDR3 nucleotides read TGCGCCAGCAGCTTGGTCCCGGAAGCGGGGACTATTCGAGACCCCCTGTTCTTC. Its translation is CASSLVPEAGTIRDPLFF. The variable domain in full, completed from reference TRBV5-1 and TRBJ2-1, reads KAGVTQTPRYLIKTRGQQVTLSCSPISGHRSVSWYQQTPGQGLQFLFEYFSETQRNKGNFPGRFSGRQFSNSRSEMNVSTLELGDSALYLCASSLVPEAGTIRDPLFFGPGTRLTVL.